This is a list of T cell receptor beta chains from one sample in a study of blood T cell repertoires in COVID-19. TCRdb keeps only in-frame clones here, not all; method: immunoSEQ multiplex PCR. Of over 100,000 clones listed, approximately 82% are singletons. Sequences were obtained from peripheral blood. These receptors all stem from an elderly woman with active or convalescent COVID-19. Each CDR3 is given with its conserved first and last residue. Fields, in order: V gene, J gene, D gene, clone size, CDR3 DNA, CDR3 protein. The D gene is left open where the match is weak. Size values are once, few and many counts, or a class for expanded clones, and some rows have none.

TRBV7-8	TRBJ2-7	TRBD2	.	TGTGCCAGCAGCTGGGCGGGGGGGACCTACGAGCAGTACTTC	CASSWAGGTYEQYF
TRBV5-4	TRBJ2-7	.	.	TGTGCCAGCAGCGTAGCCGCCGGGGTGGAGCAGTACTTC	CASSVAAGVEQYF
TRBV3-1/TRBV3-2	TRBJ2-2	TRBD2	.	TGTGCCAGCAGCCTCCGACTAGCGATTAGCGGGGAGCTGTTTTTT	CASSLRLAISGELFF
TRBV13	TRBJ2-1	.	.	TGTGCCAGCAGCCTGAGAAGAGATTTGAGCTCCTACAATGAGCAGTTCTTC	CASSLRRDLSSYNEQFF
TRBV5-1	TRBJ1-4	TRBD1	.	TGCGCCAGCAGCCATGAGAGACAGGGAACAAAAAAACTGTTTTTT	CASSHERQGTKKLFF
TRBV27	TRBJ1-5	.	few	TGTGCCAGCAGTTTATCGTTAAGAGGGAATCAGCCCCAGCATTTT	CASSLSLRGNQPQHF
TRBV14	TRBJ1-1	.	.	TGTGCCAGCAGCCAAGGGGGCATTAGGGCCCCTGAAGCTTTCTTT	CASSQGGIRAPEAFF
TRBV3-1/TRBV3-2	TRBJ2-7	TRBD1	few	TGTGCCAGCAGTGAAGGACCCGGGACAGACTACGAGCAGTACTTC	CASSEGPGTDYEQYF
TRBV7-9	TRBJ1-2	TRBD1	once	TGTGCCAGCAGCCGGGACAGATATGGCTACACCTTC	CASSRDRYGYTF
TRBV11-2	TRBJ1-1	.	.	TGTGCCAGCACGGGGTTCGGAGAAGCTTTCTTT	CASTGFGEAFF
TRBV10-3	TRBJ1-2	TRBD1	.	TGTGCCGGCAGACAGGGGCTGCCATATGGCTACACCTTC	CAGRQGLPYGYTF
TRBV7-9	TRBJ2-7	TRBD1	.	TGTGCCAGCAGCTCTAGGACAGGTACCTACGAGCAGTACTTC	CASSSRTGTYEQYF